These T cell receptor beta chains were read from a single sample in a study of T cells after yellow fever vaccination. Each CDR3 protein gets one entry after TCRdb re-called the 5' RACE reads with MiXCR. Of about 45,000 distinct CDR3 sequences listed, about 7% were seen once; the top ten hold over 12%. This specimen was CD8+ T cells not binding an NS4B(214-222) dextramer, sorted from PBMCs, taken 45 days after the yellow fever booster vaccination. These receptors were obtained from a man younger than 45 who received the YFV17D yellow fever vaccine. The CDR3 runs from the conserved cysteine through the conserved F or W. Each record gives: CDR3 DNA, CDR3 protein, V gene, clone size, D gene, J gene. The D gene is left open where the match is weak. Clone size, where shown, is once, few, many, or a class for clones that have expanded.

CDR3 DNA: TGTGCCTGGAGTGGACTAGCCGGCACGGGGAATGAGCAGTTCTTC; CDR3 protein: CAWSGLAGTGNEQFF; V gene: TRBV30; clone size: many; D gene: TRBD2; J gene: TRBJ2-1
CDR3 DNA: TGCGCCAGCAGCCAAGATCGGGGTAGTGGGGGAGAGACCCAGTACTTC; CDR3 protein: CASSQDRGSGGETQYF; V gene: TRBV4-3; clone size: many; D gene: .; J gene: TRBJ2-5
CDR3 DNA: TGCGCCAGCAGCTCGGTAGGAACGAGGGAGGCCATTGCAGATACGCAGTATTTT; CDR3 protein: CASSSVGTREAIADTQYF; V gene: TRBV5-1; clone size: many; D gene: .; J gene: TRBJ2-3
CDR3 DNA: TGTGCCAGCAGCCCTCCAGTTAGCGGGGGGCGGGGTGAGCAGTTCTTC; CDR3 protein: CASSPPVSGGRGEQFF; V gene: TRBV7-9; clone size: many; D gene: TRBD2; J gene: TRBJ2-1
CDR3 DNA: TGTGCCAGCAGTTACGGAAGCCCCTACAATGAGCAGTTCTTC; CDR3 protein: CASSYGSPYNEQFF; V gene: TRBV6-2/TRBV6-3; clone size: many; D gene: .; J gene: TRBJ2-1
CDR3 DNA: TGTGCCAGCATCCAAGGGACTAGCGGGAGATACGAGCAGTACTTC; CDR3 protein: CASIQGTSGRYEQYF; V gene: TRBV6-2/TRBV6-3; clone size: many; D gene: TRBD2; J gene: TRBJ2-7
CDR3 DNA: TGTGCCAGCTCACCAGGGACAGGGGAGGTCGAGCAGTACTTC; CDR3 protein: CASSPGTGEVEQYF; V gene: TRBV18; clone size: many; D gene: TRBD1; J gene: TRBJ2-7
CDR3 DNA: TGTGCCAGCAGCTTAGCCACAGCATCGGAGATAGGCGCCGGGGAGCTGTTTTTT; CDR3 protein: CASSLATASEIGAGELFF; V gene: TRBV7-2; clone size: many; D gene: .; J gene: TRBJ2-2
CDR3 DNA: TGTGCCAGGGACACAGGGGGCTACGAGCAGTACTTC; CDR3 protein: CARDTGGYEQYF; V gene: TRBV2; clone size: many; D gene: TRBD1; J gene: TRBJ2-7
CDR3 DNA: TGTGCCAGCAGCTTTCGAGGCGGGGGTCAGCCCCAGCATTTT; CDR3 protein: CASSFRGGGQPQHF; V gene: TRBV5-5; clone size: many; D gene: .; J gene: TRBJ1-5
CDR3 DNA: TGTGCCATCAGTGAAATTATTACGGGGGACAGGGGGCGGGATGAGCAGTTCTTC; CDR3 protein: CAISEIITGDRGRDEQFF; V gene: TRBV10-3; clone size: many; D gene: TRBD1; J gene: TRBJ2-1
CDR3 DNA: TGTGCCAGCAGTTCCGGACAGGGGGTCCGTAGAGAGCAGTACTTC; CDR3 protein: CASSSGQGVRREQYF; V gene: TRBV12-3/TRBV12-4; clone size: many; D gene: TRBD1; J gene: TRBJ2-7
CDR3 DNA: TGTGCCTGGAGTGGGGGGGACCAGGGGTGGAATGAGCAGTTCTTC; CDR3 protein: CAWSGGDQGWNEQFF; V gene: TRBV30; clone size: many; D gene: .; J gene: TRBJ2-1
CDR3 DNA: TGTGCCAGTAGTATGACAGCCACCTACGAGCAGTACTTC; CDR3 protein: CASSMTATYEQYF; V gene: TRBV19; clone size: many; D gene: .; J gene: TRBJ2-7
CDR3 DNA: TGTGCCAGTAGTCACAGGGACTCGACCACCATGTATTTT; CDR3 protein: CASSHRDSTTMYF; V gene: TRBV19; clone size: .; D gene: .; J gene: TRBJ1-3
CDR3 DNA: TGTGCCAGCAGTTACGAATTAGCGGAACACAATGAGCAGTTCTTC; CDR3 protein: CASSYELAEHNEQFF; V gene: TRBV6-5; clone size: many; D gene: .; J gene: TRBJ2-1
CDR3 DNA: TGTGCCAGCAGCCCTAGGACTAGCGACTACTACTCCTACAATGAGCAGTTCTTC; CDR3 protein: CASSPRTSDYYSYNEQFF; V gene: TRBV11-2; clone size: many; D gene: TRBD2; J gene: TRBJ2-1
CDR3 DNA: TGTGCCAGCAGTTGGACTAGTTCGGAGCAGTTCTTC; CDR3 protein: CASSWTSSEQFF; V gene: TRBV7-2; clone size: .; D gene: TRBD2; J gene: TRBJ2-1
CDR3 DNA: TGCAGTGCTAGTTCGATGTCGGGAACCCAAGATACGCAGTATTTT; CDR3 protein: CSASSMSGTQDTQYF; V gene: TRBV20-1; clone size: many; D gene: .; J gene: TRBJ2-3
CDR3 DNA: TGTGCCAGTTCCCGCCTAGCTCTTGTGGATGAGCAGTTCTTC; CDR3 protein: CASSRLALVDEQFF; V gene: TRBV6-5; clone size: many; D gene: .; J gene: TRBJ2-1
CDR3 DNA: TGTGCCAGCAGTTTATCCCTCCCCCAAACGGGGATATCTGGAAACACCATATATTTT; CDR3 protein: CASSLSLPQTGISGNTIYF; V gene: TRBV27; clone size: many; D gene: .; J gene: TRBJ1-3
CDR3 DNA: TGTGCCAGCAGTGGCCCCGATAGCGGGAGAATCGAAGATACGCAGTATTTT; CDR3 protein: CASSGPDSGRIEDTQYF; V gene: TRBV2; clone size: few; D gene: TRBD2; J gene: TRBJ2-3
CDR3 DNA: TGTGCCAGCAGCGAACAGGGGGGCTCCTACAATGAGCAGTTCTTC; CDR3 protein: CASSEQGGSYNEQFF; V gene: TRBV6-4; clone size: few; D gene: TRBD1; J gene: TRBJ2-1
CDR3 DNA: TGTGCCAGCAGTTACTTGAGCAATCAGCCCCAGCATTTT; CDR3 protein: CASSYLSNQPQHF; V gene: TRBV6-5; clone size: many; D gene: .; J gene: TRBJ1-5
CDR3 DNA: TGTGCCAGCAGCTTAGGTGGGAGTGTATACGAGCAGTACTTC; CDR3 protein: CASSLGGSVYEQYF; V gene: TRBV7-6; clone size: many; D gene: .; J gene: TRBJ2-7
CDR3 DNA: TGCAGCGTTGTCACAGATACGCAGTATTTT; CDR3 protein: CSVVTDTQYF; V gene: TRBV29-1; clone size: many; D gene: .; J gene: TRBJ2-3
CDR3 DNA: TGTGCCAGTAGTAACAGGGTGGAGACCCAGTACTTC; CDR3 protein: CASSNRVETQYF; V gene: TRBV19; clone size: many; D gene: .; J gene: TRBJ2-5
CDR3 DNA: TGCAGTGCTAGAGTACGGGACAGGGGTATCTACGAGCAGTACTTC; CDR3 protein: CSARVRDRGIYEQYF; V gene: TRBV20-1; clone size: many; D gene: TRBD1; J gene: TRBJ2-7
CDR3 DNA: TGCGCCAGCAGCTTGGAAGGTGGGACTCAGGGGTATTTT; CDR3 protein: CASSLEGGTQGYF; V gene: TRBV5-1; clone size: few; D gene: .; J gene: TRBJ2-3
CDR3 DNA: TGTGCCAGCATGGGACTAGCGGGAGCCACAGATACGCAGTATTTT; CDR3 protein: CASMGLAGATDTQYF; V gene: TRBV27; clone size: many; D gene: TRBD2; J gene: TRBJ2-3
CDR3 DNA: TGTGCCACCAGCAGAGTTGGGTCCAATGAGCAGTTCTTC; CDR3 protein: CATSRVGSNEQFF; V gene: TRBV15; clone size: .; D gene: .; J gene: TRBJ2-1
CDR3 DNA: TGTGCCAGCAGTTTACCTCCAGGGGAGCAGTTCTTC; CDR3 protein: CASSLPPGEQFF; V gene: TRBV27; clone size: many; D gene: .; J gene: TRBJ2-1
CDR3 DNA: TGTGCCAGCAGCCCCCCGACAGGGGTCTACTACGAGCAGTACTTC; CDR3 protein: CASSPPTGVYYEQYF; V gene: TRBV7-2; clone size: .; D gene: TRBD1; J gene: TRBJ2-7
CDR3 DNA: TGTGCCAGCAGTTTACAGCGTTTGAACACTGAAGCTTTCTTT; CDR3 protein: CASSLQRLNTEAFF; V gene: TRBV3-1; clone size: many; D gene: .; J gene: TRBJ1-1
CDR3 DNA: TGCAGCGTGGAAGCCACTGGGGAGCCCTACGAGCAGTACTTC; CDR3 protein: CSVEATGEPYEQYF; V gene: TRBV29-1; clone size: many; D gene: .; J gene: TRBJ2-7
CDR3 DNA: TGCGCCAGCAGTGAGTCGTCTGGATCCAGCTCCTACGAGCAGTACTTC; CDR3 protein: CASSESSGSSSYEQYF; V gene: TRBV10-2; clone size: many; D gene: .; J gene: TRBJ2-7
CDR3 DNA: TGTGCCAGCAGCGGGAGGACAGGGCTCAATGAAAAACTGTTTTTT; CDR3 protein: CASSGRTGLNEKLFF; V gene: TRBV7-6; clone size: many; D gene: TRBD1; J gene: TRBJ1-4
CDR3 DNA: TGTGCCAGCAGCCAATCAGGCGGTGATCAGCCCCAGCATTTT; CDR3 protein: CASSQSGGDQPQHF; V gene: TRBV4-2; clone size: many; D gene: .; J gene: TRBJ1-5
CDR3 DNA: TGTGCCAGCAGTTTTGGAGCGGGACTCTACGAGCAGTACTTC; CDR3 protein: CASSFGAGLYEQYF; V gene: TRBV6-2/TRBV6-3; clone size: many; D gene: TRBD2; J gene: TRBJ2-7
CDR3 DNA: TGTGCCAGCAGTTACTTCGATTGGTACCAAGAGACCCAGTACTTC; CDR3 protein: CASSYFDWYQETQYF; V gene: TRBV6-5; clone size: many; D gene: .; J gene: TRBJ2-5
CDR3 DNA: TGTGCCAGCAGCCTTTCAGACAGCTACAATGAGCAGTTCTTC; CDR3 protein: CASSLSDSYNEQFF; V gene: TRBV7-6; clone size: many; D gene: .; J gene: TRBJ2-1
CDR3 DNA: TGTGCCACCAGCGGGACTAGCGTATACAATGAGCAGTTCTTC; CDR3 protein: CATSGTSVYNEQFF; V gene: TRBV28; clone size: many; D gene: TRBD2; J gene: TRBJ2-1
CDR3 DNA: TGTGCCAGCAGCTCGACAGGGGGGGACTTCGAGCAGTACTTC; CDR3 protein: CASSSTGGDFEQYF; V gene: TRBV5-5; clone size: many; D gene: TRBD1; J gene: TRBJ2-7
CDR3 DNA: TGTGCCACCAGTGATTTCCAAGAGACCCAGTACTTC; CDR3 protein: CATSDFQETQYF; V gene: TRBV24-1; clone size: many; D gene: .; J gene: TRBJ2-5
CDR3 DNA: TGTGCCAGCAGCGCCGGGGACGAGCAGTACTTC; CDR3 protein: CASSAGDEQYF; V gene: TRBV9; clone size: many; D gene: .; J gene: TRBJ2-7
CDR3 DNA: TGCGCCAGCTCGGGCGGGAGGGCGACCGGGGAGCTGTTTTTT; CDR3 protein: CASSGGRATGELFF; V gene: TRBV10-1; clone size: many; D gene: TRBD2; J gene: TRBJ2-2
CDR3 DNA: TGTGCCACAGGGCGTAGCACTGAAGCTTTCTTT; CDR3 protein: CATGRSTEAFF; V gene: TRBV6-6; clone size: many; D gene: .; J gene: TRBJ1-1
CDR3 DNA: TGTGCCAGCAGTTACTCCGTGGGGGCCTACAATGAGCAGTTCTTC; CDR3 protein: CASSYSVGAYNEQFF; V gene: TRBV6-2/TRBV6-3; clone size: many; D gene: .; J gene: TRBJ2-1
CDR3 DNA: TGTGCCAGCAGTTCCATGGACAGGGGCACAGATACGCAGTATTTT; CDR3 protein: CASSSMDRGTDTQYF; V gene: TRBV6-5; clone size: many; D gene: TRBD1; J gene: TRBJ2-3
CDR3 DNA: TGTGCCAGCAGCTCTACAGCAATGAACACCGGGGAGCTGTTTTTT; CDR3 protein: CASSSTAMNTGELFF; V gene: TRBV11-3; clone size: .; D gene: .; J gene: TRBJ2-2
CDR3 DNA: TGTGCCAGCAGCTTACAAGGGGCGGACTATGGCTACACCTTC; CDR3 protein: CASSLQGADYGYTF; V gene: TRBV5-6; clone size: many; D gene: .; J gene: TRBJ1-2
CDR3 DNA: TGCAGCGTTGAAGGAGAGACACTTAACACCTTC; CDR3 protein: CSVEGETLNTF; V gene: TRBV29-1; clone size: many; D gene: .; J gene: TRBJ1-2
CDR3 DNA: TGTGCCAGCAAGGCAGGGGGCGGCAATCAGCCCCAGCATTTT; CDR3 protein: CASKAGGGNQPQHF; V gene: TRBV12-3/TRBV12-4; clone size: many; D gene: TRBD1; J gene: TRBJ1-5
CDR3 DNA: TGTGCCAGCAGCTACGCAAGGGCCGAGACCCAGTACTTC; CDR3 protein: CASSYARAETQYF; V gene: TRBV14; clone size: many; D gene: .; J gene: TRBJ2-5
CDR3 DNA: TGTGCCAGCAGCCTCCGGACTAGCGGGAAGCATGAGCAGTTCTTC; CDR3 protein: CASSLRTSGKHEQFF; V gene: TRBV3-1; clone size: .; D gene: TRBD2; J gene: TRBJ2-1
CDR3 DNA: TGCGCCAGCAGCCAGGGGCTAGCCGGGAACAATGAGCAGTTCTTC; CDR3 protein: CASSQGLAGNNEQFF; V gene: TRBV4-3; clone size: many; D gene: .; J gene: TRBJ2-1
CDR3 DNA: TGTGCCAGCAGTGAAACAGGGGTGGGCACAGATACGCAGTATTTT; CDR3 protein: CASSETGVGTDTQYF; V gene: TRBV12-3/TRBV12-4; clone size: many; D gene: TRBD1; J gene: TRBJ2-3